These 5 T cell receptor beta chains came from one sample sequenced in a study of PD-1 blockade in classical Hodgkin lymphoma (dated by TCRdb to about 2020). In the paper's terms, the time point label means: cycle 4 day 1 (C4D1), after 5 to 7 weeks of nivolumab. All trial patients had relapsed after autologous stem cell transplantation, with cohorts A, B and C differing in prior brentuximab vedotin exposure. A Miltenyi CD4+ T cell isolation kit was used for magnetic negative selection to purify CD4+ T cells from thawed PBMCs. The method behind the library was the immunoSEQ multiplex PCR assay. TCRdb stores this immuneACCESS table with in-frame sequences only. Part of the clones is absent; in the studies checked, under half of the shortfall reflects unresolved V genes, and no reason is known for the rest. The sample contains 9,000 to 13,000 clones, roughly 80% of them found a single time. The ten biggest clones cover about 3.1% of the sample.

The sample consisted of CD4+ T cells from blood, taken before the fourth cycle of nivolumab. Receptors were obtained from a human donor with classical Hodgkin lymphoma.

This rearrangement joins TRBV19 to TRBJ1-5; D is undetermined. Germline loops: CDR1 LNHDA, CDR2 SQIVND (reference sequence). The length of the CDR3 is 12 residues. Trimming took 5 bases from V and 9 from J, leaving 11 bases between them. Written as DNA, the CDR3 is TGTGCCAGTAGTCAAACAGTCGGGCCCCAGCATTTT. Translated: CASSQTVGPQHF.

The J gene is TRBJ2-1, the V gene TRBV6-5; 8 positions match TRBD1. J gave up 8 bases and V 3 bases, and 9 bases lay outside the gene matches. CDR1 and CDR2 from the germline V gene are MNHEY and SVGAGI. The CDR3 runs 15 residues. The CDR3 is CASSYGRGPGDEQFF. The CDR3 DNA reads TGTGCCAGCAGTTATGGCAGGGGGCCTGGCGATGAGCAGTTCTTC.

The CDR3 reads CASSRDTSGYSGYTF. The CDR3 bases are TGCGCCAGCAGCAGGGACACCTCGGGGTACTCCGGCTACACCTTC. This chain uses TRBV5-1 with TRBJ1-2, with D possibly being TRBD1 (6 bases). CDR1 and CDR2 from the germline V gene are SGHRS and YFSETQ. Trimming stripped 4 bases from V and 8 bases from J, with 21 bases between. CDR3 size: 15 residues.

The chain recombines TRBV6-5 with TRBJ2-5; 8 bases map to TRBD1. The CDR3 has 13 amino acids. Germline trimming cut 7 bases from V and 7 bases from J; bases unmatched to any gene: 8. Germline V lookup: CDR1 MNHEY, CDR2 SVGAGI. CDR3: CASKDRGRGTQYF. For the CDR3, the DNA is TGTGCCAGCAAAGACAGGGGTCGAGGGACCCAGTACTTC.

The gene calls are TRBV6-6 and TRBJ1-2; D remains unclear. Trimming took 5 bases from V and 8 from J, leaving 9 bases between them. The CDR3 runs 11 residues. Germline assignment: CDR1 MNHNY and CDR2 SVGAGI (reference sequence). In DNA form, the CDR3 reads TGTGCCAGCAGTGCGCCGGGGGGCTACACCTTC. As protein: CASSAPGGYTF.